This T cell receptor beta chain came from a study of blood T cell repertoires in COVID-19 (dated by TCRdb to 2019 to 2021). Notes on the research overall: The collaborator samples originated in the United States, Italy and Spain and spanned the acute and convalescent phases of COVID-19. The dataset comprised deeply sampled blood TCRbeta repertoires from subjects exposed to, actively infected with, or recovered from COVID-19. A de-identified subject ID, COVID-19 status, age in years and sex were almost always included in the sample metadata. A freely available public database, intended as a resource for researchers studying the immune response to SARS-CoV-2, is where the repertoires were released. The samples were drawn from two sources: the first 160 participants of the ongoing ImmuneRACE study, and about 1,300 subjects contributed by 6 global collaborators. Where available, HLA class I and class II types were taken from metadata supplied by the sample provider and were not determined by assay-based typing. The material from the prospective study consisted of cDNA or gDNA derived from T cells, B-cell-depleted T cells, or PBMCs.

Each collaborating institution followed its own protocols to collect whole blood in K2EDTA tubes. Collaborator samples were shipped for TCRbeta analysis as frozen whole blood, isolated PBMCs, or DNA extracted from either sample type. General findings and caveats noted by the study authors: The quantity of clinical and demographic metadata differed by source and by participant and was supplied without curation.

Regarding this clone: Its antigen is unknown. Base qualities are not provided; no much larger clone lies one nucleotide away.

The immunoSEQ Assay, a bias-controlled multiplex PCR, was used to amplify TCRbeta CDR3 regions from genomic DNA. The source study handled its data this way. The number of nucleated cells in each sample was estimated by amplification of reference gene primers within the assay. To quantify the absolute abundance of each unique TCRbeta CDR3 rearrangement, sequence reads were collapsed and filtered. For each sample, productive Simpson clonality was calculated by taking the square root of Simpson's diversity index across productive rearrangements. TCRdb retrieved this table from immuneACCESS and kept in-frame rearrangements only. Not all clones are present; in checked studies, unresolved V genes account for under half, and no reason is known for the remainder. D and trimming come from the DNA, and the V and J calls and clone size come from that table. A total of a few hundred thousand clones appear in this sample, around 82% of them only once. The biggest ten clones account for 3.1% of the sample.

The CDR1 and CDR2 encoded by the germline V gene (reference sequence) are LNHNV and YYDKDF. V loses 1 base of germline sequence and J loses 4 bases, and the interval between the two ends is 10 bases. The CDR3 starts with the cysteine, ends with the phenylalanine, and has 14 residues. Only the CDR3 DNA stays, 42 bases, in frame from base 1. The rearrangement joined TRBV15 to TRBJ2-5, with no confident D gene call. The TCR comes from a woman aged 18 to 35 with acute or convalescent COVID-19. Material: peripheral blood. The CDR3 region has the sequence CATSRGASGETQYF. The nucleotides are TGTGCCACCAGCAGAGGGGCCAGTGGAGAGACCCAGTACTTC.